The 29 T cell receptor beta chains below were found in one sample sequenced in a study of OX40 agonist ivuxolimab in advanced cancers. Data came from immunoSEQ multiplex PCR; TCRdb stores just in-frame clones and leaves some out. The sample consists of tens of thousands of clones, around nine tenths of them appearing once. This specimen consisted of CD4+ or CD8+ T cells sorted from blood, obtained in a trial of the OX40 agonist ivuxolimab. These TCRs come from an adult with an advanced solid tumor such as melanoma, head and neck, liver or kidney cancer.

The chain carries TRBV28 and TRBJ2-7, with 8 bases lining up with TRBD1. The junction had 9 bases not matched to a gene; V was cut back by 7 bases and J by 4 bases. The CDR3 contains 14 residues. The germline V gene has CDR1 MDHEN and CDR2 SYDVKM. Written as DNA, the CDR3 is TGTGCCAGCACCTCCGGACAGGGCCCTTACGAGCAGTACTTC. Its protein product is CASTSGQGPYEQYF.

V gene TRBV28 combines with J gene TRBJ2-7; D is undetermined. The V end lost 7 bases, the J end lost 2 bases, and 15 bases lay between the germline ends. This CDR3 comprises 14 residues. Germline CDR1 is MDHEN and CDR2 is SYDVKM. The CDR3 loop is CASTSPRPPYEQYF. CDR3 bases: TGTGCCAGCACATCCCCCCGTCCCCCCTACGAGCAGTACTTC.

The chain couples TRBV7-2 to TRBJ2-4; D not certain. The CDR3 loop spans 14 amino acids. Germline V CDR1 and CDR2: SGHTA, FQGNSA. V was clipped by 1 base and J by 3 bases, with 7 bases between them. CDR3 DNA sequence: TGTGCCAGCAGCTTAGGCCCCAACAAAAACATTCAGTACTTC. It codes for CASSLGPNKNIQYF.

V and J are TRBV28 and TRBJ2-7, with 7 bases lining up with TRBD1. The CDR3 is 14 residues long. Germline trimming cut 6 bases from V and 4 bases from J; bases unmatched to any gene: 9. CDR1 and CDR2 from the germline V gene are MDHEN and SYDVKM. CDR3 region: CASRTRGQVYEQYF. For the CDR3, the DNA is TGTGCCAGCAGAACTAGAGGACAGGTTTACGAGCAGTACTTC.

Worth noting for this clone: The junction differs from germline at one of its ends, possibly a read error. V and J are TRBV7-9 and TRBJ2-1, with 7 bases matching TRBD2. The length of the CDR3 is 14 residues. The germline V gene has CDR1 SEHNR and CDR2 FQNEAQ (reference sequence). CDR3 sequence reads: CASSLAAFNNEQFF. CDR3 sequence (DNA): TGTGCCAGCAGCCTAGCGGCGTTCAACAATGAGCAGTTCTTC.

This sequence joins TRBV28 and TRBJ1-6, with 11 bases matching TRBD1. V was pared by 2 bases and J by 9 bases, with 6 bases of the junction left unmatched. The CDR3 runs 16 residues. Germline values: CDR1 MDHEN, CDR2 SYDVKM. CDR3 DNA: TGTGCCAGCAGTTTAAAGGACAGGGGGCTTCTTTCACCCCTCCACTTT. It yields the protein CASSLKDRGLLSPLHF. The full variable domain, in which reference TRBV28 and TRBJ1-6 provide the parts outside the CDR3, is DVKVTQSSRYLVKRTGEKVFLECVQDMDHENMFWYRQDPGLGLRLIYFSYDVKMKEKGDIPEGYSVSREKKERFSLILESASTNQTSMYLCASSLKDRGLLSPLHFGNGTRLTVT.

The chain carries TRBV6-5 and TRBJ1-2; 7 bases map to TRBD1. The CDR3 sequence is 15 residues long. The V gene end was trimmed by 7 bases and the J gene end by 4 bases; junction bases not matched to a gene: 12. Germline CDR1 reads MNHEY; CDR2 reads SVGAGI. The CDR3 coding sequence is TGTGCCAGCACCGAGAGACAGGGTGTTGGCTATGGCTACACCTTC. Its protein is CASTERQGVGYGYTF.

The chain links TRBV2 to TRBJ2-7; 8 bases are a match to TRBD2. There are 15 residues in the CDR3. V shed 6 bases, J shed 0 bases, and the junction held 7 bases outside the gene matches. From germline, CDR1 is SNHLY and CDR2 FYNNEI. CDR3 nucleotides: TGTGCCAGCAGACCCCAGAGCGGGAGCTCCTACGAGCAGTACTTC. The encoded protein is CASRPQSGSSYEQYF.

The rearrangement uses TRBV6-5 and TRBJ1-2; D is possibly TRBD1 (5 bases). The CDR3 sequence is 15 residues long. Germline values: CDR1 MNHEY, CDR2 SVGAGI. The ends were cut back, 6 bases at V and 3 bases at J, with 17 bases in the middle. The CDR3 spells CASRRQQEDYYGYTF. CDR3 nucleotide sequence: TGTGCCAGCAGAAGACAACAGGAGGACTACTATGGCTACACCTTC.

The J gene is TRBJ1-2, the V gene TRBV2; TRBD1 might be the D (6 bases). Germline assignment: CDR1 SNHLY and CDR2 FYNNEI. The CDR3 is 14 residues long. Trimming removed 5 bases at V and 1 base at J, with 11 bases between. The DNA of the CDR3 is TGTGCCAGCAGTTCAGGGGTGGGTAACTATGGCTACACCTTC. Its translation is CASSSGVGNYGYTF.

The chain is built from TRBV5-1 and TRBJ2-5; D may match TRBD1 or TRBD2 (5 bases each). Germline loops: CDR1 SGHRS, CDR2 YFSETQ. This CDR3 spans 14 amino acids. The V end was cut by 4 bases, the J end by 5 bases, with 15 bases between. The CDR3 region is CASSQDIPGETQYF. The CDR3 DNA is TGCGCCAGCAGCCAGGACATACCGGGGGAGACCCAGTACTTC.

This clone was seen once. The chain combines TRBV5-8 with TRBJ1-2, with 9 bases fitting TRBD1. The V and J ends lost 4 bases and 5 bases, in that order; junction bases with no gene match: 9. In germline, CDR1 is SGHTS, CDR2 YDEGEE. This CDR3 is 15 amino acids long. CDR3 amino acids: CASSQPGQGGYGYTF. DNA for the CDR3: TGTGCCAGCAGCCAACCGGGACAGGGCGGGTATGGCTACACCTTC.

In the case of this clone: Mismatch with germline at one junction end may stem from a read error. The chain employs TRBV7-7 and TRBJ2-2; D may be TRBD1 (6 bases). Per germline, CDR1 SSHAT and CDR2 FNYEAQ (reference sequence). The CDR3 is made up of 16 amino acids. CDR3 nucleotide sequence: TGTGCTAGCAGCACAGGGAGTGTCCCTAGAACCGGGGAGCTGTTTTTT. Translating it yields CASSTGSVPRTGELFF.

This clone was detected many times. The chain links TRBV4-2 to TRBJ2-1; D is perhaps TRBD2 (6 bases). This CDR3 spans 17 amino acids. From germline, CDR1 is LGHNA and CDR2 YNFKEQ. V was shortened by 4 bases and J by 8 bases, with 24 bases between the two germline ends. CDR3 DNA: TGTGCCAGCAGCCCACTGAAAATGACTAGTACTGGCGATGAGCAGTTCTTC. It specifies CASSPLKMTSTGDEQFF.

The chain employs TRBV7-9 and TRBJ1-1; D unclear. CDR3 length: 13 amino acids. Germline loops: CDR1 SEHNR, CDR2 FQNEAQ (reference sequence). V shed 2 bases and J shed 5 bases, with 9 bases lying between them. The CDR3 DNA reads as TGTGCCAGCAGCTTATGGCAGCAGACTGAAGCTTTCTTT. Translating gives CASSLWQQTEAFF.

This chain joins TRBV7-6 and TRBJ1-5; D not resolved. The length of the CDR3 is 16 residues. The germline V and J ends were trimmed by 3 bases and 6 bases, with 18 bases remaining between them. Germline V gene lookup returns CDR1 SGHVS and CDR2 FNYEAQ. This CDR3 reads CASSLASPEKGQPQHF. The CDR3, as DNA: TGTGCCAGCAGCTTGGCCTCACCGGAAAAGGGTCAGCCCCAGCATTTT.

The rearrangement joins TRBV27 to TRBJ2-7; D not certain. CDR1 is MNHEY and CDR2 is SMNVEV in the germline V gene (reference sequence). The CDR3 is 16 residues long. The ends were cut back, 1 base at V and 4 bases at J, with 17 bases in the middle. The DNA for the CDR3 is TGTGCCAGCAGTTTATTCAGTCCCCGGTGGGGATACGAGCAGTACTTC. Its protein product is CASSLFSPRWGYEQYF.

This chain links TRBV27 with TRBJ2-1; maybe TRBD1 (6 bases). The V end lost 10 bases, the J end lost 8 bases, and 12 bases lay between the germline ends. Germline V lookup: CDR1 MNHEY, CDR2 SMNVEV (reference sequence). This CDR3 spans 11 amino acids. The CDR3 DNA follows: TGTGCCACCAACTGGGGGCATGAGCAGTTCTTC. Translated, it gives CATNWGHEQFF.

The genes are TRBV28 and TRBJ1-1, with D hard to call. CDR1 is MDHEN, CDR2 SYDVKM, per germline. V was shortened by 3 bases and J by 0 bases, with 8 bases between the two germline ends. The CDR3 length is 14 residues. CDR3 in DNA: TGTGCCAGCAGTTTTCCCGCCTTGAACACTGAAGCTTTCTTT. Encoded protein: CASSFPALNTEAFF.

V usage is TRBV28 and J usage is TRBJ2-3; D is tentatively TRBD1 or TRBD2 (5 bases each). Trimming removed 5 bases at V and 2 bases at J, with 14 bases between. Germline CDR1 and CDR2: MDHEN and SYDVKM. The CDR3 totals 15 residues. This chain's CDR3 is CASSAPGRNTDTQYF. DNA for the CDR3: TGTGCCAGCAGTGCTCCGGGACGGAACACAGATACGCAGTATTTT.

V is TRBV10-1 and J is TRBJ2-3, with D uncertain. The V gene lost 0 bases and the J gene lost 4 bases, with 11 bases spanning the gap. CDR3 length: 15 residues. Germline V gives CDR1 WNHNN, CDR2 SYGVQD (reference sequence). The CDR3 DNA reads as TGCGCCAGCAGTGAGTCGACGTTCTCTGCAGATACGCAGTATTTT. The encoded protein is CASSESTFSADTQYF.

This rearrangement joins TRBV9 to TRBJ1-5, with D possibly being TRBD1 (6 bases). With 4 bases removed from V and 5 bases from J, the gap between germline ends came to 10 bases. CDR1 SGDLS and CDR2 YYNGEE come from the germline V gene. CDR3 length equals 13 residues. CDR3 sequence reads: CASSRDTDQPQHF. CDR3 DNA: TGTGCCAGCAGCCGGGACACCGATCAGCCCCAGCATTTT.

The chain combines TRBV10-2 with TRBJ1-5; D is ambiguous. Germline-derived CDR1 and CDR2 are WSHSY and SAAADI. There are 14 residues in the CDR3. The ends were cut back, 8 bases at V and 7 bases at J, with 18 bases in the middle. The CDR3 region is CASATTASGQPQHF. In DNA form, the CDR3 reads TGCGCCAGCGCAACGACCGCTTCGGGACAGCCCCAGCATTTT.

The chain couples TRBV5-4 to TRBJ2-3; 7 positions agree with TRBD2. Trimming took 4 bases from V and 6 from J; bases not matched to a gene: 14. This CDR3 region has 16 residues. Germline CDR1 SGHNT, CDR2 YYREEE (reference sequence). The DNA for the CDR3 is TGTGCCAGCAGCCCTCGGACTAGTGGCAGGATGGATACGCAGTATTTT. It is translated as CASSPRTSGRMDTQYF. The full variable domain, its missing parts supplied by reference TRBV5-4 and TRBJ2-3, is ETGVTQSPTHLIKTRGQQVTLRCSSQSGHNTVSWYQQALGQGPQFIFQYYREEENGRGNFPPRFSGLQFPNYSSELNVNALELDDSALYLCASSPRTSGRMDTQYFGPGTRLTVL.

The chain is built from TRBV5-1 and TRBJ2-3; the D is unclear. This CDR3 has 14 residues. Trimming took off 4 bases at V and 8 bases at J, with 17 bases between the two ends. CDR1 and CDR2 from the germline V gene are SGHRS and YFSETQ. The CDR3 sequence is CASSHELTPPTQYF. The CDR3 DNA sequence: TGCGCCAGCAGCCATGAACTGACCCCCCCTACGCAGTATTTT.

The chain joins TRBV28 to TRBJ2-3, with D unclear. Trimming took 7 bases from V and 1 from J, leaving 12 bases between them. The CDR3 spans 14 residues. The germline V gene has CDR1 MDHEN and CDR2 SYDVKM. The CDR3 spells CASILGPGTDTQYF. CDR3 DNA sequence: TGTGCCAGCATACTCGGGCCCGGCACAGATACGCAGTATTTT.

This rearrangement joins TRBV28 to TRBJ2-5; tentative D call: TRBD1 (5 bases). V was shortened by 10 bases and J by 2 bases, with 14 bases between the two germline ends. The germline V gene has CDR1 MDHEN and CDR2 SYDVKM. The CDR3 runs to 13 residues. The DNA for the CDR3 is TGTGCCACCGTAATATCAGGGCAAGAGACCCAGTACTTC. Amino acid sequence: CATVISGQETQYF. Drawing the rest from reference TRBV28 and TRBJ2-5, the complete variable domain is DVKVTQSSRYLVKRTGEKVFLECVQDMDHENMFWYRQDPGLGLRLIYFSYDVKMKEKGDIPEGYSVSREKKERFSLILESASTNQTSMYLCATVISGQETQYFGPGTRLLVL.

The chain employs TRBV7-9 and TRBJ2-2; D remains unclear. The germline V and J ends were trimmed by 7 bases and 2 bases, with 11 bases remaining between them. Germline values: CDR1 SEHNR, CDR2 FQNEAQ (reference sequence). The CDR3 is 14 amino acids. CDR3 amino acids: CASTPPTNTGELFF. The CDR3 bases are TGTGCCAGCACCCCGCCGACCAACACCGGGGAGCTGTTTTTT.

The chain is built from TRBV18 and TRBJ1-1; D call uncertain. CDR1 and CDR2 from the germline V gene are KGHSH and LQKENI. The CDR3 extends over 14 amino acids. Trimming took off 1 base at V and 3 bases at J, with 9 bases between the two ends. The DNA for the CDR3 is TGTGCCAGCTCACCACGGCGCGGGGACACTGAAGCTTTCTTT. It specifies CASSPRRGDTEAFF.